These T cell receptor beta chains were read from a single sample in a study of blood T cells in healthy people across ages. One entry per CDR3 protein, called by TCRdb with MiXCR from the 5' RACE reads. The table shows 920,000 or so distinct CDR3 sequences, with around 45% occurring only once. Sequenced material: blood. Receptors originate from a woman in her fifties or sixties in good health. The CDR3 runs from the conserved cysteine through the conserved F or W.

>TRBV28|TRBJ2-3
CASSLTPWRASTDTQYF
>TRBV6-1|TRBJ2-6
CASRPRGLGSGANVLTF
>TRBV24-1|TRBJ2-3
CATSDLGSGRITDTQYF
>TRBV10-3|TRBJ1-2
CAIRQMGGDGYTF
>TRBV29-1|TRBJ1-1
CSVEVGGANTEAFF
>TRBV14|TRBJ2-3
CASSQRLRAPTDTQYF
>TRBV12-3/TRBV12-4|TRBJ2-7
CASTDSRGEQYF
>TRBV20-1|-
CSASRIGSAGGPSGRETQYF
>TRBV27|TRBJ1-1
CASSSPPGGGYTEAFF
>TRBV12-3/TRBV12-4|TRBJ2-5
CASSLFSGETQYF
>TRBV11-3|TRBJ2-3
CASSPGRAGTDTQYF
>TRBV4-1|TRBJ2-5
CASSQQDRTYQETQYF
>TRBV6-5|TRBJ1-5
CASSYSRLDQPQHF
>TRBV6-6|-
CASRMTPAGLETQYF
>TRBV2|TRBJ2-2
CASRLLASTGELFF
>TRBV2|TRBJ2-7
CASSAGASGSNEQYF
>TRBV5-5|TRBJ2-3
CASSLDDSTDTQYF
>TRBV30|TRBJ2-5
CAWSSGSAQYF
>TRBV6-5|TRBJ1-4
CASSYALGQAEKLFF
>TRBV6-5|TRBJ2-7
CASSYGREQYF
>TRBV5-1|TRBJ2-7
CASSLVPLGEQYF
>TRBV2|TRBJ2-1
CASSPRAARDEQFF
>TRBV4-2|TRBJ1-5
CASSFRDRAGQPQHF
>TRBV27|TRBJ2-3
CASSQEVADSTDTQYF
>TRBV28|TRBJ1-1
CASSSRRGGTGAFF
>TRBV6-5|TRBJ1-2
CASSSRGPASGYTF
>TRBV9|TRBJ2-7
CASSVGDGPYEQYF
>TRBV6-5|TRBJ2-5
CASSYRRRMETQYF
>TRBV6-6|TRBJ2-5
CASSYGSEETQYF
>TRBV9|TRBJ2-3
CASSPGQTITDTQYF
>TRBV20-1|TRBJ2-4
CSARFPQLAKNIQYF
>TRBV20-1|TRBJ2-1
CSARGGYDNEQFF
>TRBV6-8|TRBJ2-2
CATRTRDTGELFF
>TRBV12-3/TRBV12-4|-
CASSSPGLEWETQYF
>TRBV5-5|TRBJ2-3
CASSLGLETDTQYF
>TRBV6-2/TRBV6-3|TRBJ2-2
CASSYELGQAPNTGELFF